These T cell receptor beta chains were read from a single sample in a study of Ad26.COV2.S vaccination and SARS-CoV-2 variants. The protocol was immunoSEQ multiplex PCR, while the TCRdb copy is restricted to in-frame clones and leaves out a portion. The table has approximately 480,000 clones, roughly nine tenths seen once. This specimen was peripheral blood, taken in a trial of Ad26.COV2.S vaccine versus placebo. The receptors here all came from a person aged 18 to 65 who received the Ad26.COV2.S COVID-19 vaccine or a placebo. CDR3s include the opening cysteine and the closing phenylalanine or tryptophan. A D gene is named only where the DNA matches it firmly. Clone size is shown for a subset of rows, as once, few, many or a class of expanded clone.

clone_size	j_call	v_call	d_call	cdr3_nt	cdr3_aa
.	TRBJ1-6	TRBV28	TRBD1	TGTGCCAGCAGCCCTTCGACAGGGGAGCATTCACCCCTCCACTTT	CASSPSTGEHSPLHF
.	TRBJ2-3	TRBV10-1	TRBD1	TGCGCCAGCAGTGAGTCGGAACAGGGGAAGGTTTGGGGCACAGATACGCAGTATTTT	CASSESEQGKVWGTDTQYF
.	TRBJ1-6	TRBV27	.	TGTGCCAGCGCCTCCGGTTTAGGGACCGGGTATTCACCCCTCCACTTT	CASASGLGTGYSPLHF
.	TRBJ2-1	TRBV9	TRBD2	TGTGCCAGCAGCGTAGGGTTAGCGGGCCTCAATGAGCAGTTCTTC	CASSVGLAGLNEQFF
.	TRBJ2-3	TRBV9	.	TGTGCCAGCAGCGTGAGTGGGAAGGGAAACACAGATACGCAGTATTTT	CASSVSGKGNTDTQYF
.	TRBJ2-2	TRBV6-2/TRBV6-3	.	TGTGCCAGCAGCTATACAGGAAACACCGGGGAGCTGTTTTTT	CASSYTGNTGELFF
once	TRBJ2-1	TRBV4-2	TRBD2	TGTGCCAGCAGCCAAGACTTGGGACTAGCAGGGGCTGAGCAGTTCTTC	CASSQDLGLAGAEQFF
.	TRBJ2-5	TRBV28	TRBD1	TGTGCCAGCAGTACCCGACAGGGGGGTAAAGAGACCCAGTACTTC	CASSTRQGGKETQYF
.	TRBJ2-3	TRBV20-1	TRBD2	TGCAGTGCTAGTGGGCTAGCGGGAGGAGGGGGTAACACGAATACGCAGTATTTT	CSASGLAGGGGNTNTQYF
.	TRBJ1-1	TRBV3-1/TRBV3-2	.	TGTGCCAGCAGCCACCGGGTAGCCCTCAGGGGAACTGAAGCTTTCTTT	CASSHRVALRGTEAFF
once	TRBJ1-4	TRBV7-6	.	TGTGCCAGCAGCCTTGGGAGTGAAAAACTGTTTTTT	CASSLGSEKLFF
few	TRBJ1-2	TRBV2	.	TGTGCCAGCAGTGAAGGGAGCTATGGCTACACCTTC	CASSEGSYGYTF
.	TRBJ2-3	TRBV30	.	TGTGCCTGGACCCCGACCACAGATACGCAGTATTTT	CAWTPTTDTQYF
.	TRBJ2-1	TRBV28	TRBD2	TGTGCCAGCAGTAGTGCTGGACTAGCGGGAATCTATGAGCAGTTCTTC	CASSSAGLAGIYEQFF
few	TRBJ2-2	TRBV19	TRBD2	TGTGCCAGTCAACTCATAGCGGGAGATTCGTCCGGGGAGCTGTTTTTT	CASQLIAGDSSGELFF
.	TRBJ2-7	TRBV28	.	TGTGCCAGCAGGCAGGCTCCTCCCTACGAGCAGTACTTC	CASRQAPPYEQYF
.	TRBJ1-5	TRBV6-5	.	TGTGCCAGCAGGCATGGGATTAGCCAGCCCCAGCATTTT	CASRHGISQPQHF
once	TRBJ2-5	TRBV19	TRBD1	TGTGCCAGTAGTAATAGCCCCCGGGACAGGGAGTACTTC	CASSNSPRDREYF
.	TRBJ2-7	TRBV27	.	TGTGCCAGCAGTGTCCGGGAAAACTACGAGCAGTACTTC	CASSVRENYEQYF
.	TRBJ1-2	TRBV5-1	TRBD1	TGCGCCAGCAGGTTCGGGACAGGGAAAGACTATGGCTACACCTTC	CASRFGTGKDYGYTF
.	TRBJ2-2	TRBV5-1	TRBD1	TGCGCCAGCAGCTCCCCGGGACAGACCGGGGAGCTGTTTTTT	CASSSPGQTGELFF
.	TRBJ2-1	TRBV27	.	TGTGCCAGCAGAGGGGGGGCTTGGGATGAGCAGTTCTTC	CASRGGAWDEQFF
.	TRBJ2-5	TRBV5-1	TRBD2	TGCGCCAGCAGCTGGCGCGGGGGTATGGAGACCCAGTACTTC	CASSWRGGMETQYF
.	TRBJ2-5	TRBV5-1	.	TGCGCCAGCAGCTTGGATATGATGCGGGTGGAGACCCAGTACTTC	CASSLDMMRVETQYF
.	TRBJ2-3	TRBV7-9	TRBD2	TGTGCCAGCAGCTTAGGAGCATTTAGCGGGAGGGGCACAGATACGCAGTATTTT	CASSLGAFSGRGTDTQYF
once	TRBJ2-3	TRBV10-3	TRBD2	TGTGCCATCAGTGAGTCTTGGAGCGGGAGGACAGATACGCAGTATTTT	CAISESWSGRTDTQYF
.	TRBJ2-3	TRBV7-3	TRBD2	TGTGCCAGCAGCCCCGTAGCGGGAGGGTCAGATACGCAGTATTTT	CASSPVAGGSDTQYF
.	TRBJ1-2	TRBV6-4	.	TGTGCCAGCAGTGACTCGATAGGGAATGGCTACACCTTC	CASSDSIGNGYTF
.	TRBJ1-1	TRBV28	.	TGTGCCAGCCGGGGCCAGGTGGGGACTGAAGCTTTCTTT	CASRGQVGTEAFF
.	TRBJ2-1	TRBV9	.	TGTGCCAGCGCCGGATACAATGAGCAGTTCTTC	CASAGYNEQFF
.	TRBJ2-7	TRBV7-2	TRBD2	TGTGCCAGCAGCTCGCAGACTAGCGGTCTGCTGGGGTACGAGCAGTACTTC	CASSSQTSGLLGYEQYF
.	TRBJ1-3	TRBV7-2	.	TGTGCCAGCAGCTTCGGGACGGTCGGAAACACCATATATTTT	CASSFGTVGNTIYF
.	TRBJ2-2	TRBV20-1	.	TGCAGTGCTAGTCTGGTCAACACCGGGGAGCTGTTTTTT	CSASLVNTGELFF
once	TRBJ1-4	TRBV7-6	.	TGTGCCAGCAGCCCCGGGGGCGCTTATAGTGAAAAACTGTTTTTT	CASSPGGAYSEKLFF
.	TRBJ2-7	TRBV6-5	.	TGTGCCAGCAGTTTACTCGACCACTTGAGCTCCTACGAGCAGTACTTC	CASSLLDHLSSYEQYF
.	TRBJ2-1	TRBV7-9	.	TGTGCCAGCAGCTTGCAAACAGGGAGCTTCGGAAATGAGCAGTTCTTC	CASSLQTGSFGNEQFF
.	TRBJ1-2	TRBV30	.	TGTGCCCTTTCGGTGGTGGACTACACCTTC	CALSVVDYTF
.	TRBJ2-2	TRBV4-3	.	TGCGCCAGCAGCCATTTCGCGGGGCCGAACACCGGGGAGCTGTTTTTT	CASSHFAGPNTGELFF
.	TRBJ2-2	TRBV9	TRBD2	TGTGCCAGCAGCGTCACCTGGACTAGCGGGACGGGCGGGGAGCTGTTTTTT	CASSVTWTSGTGGELFF
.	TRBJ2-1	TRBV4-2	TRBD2	TGTGCCAGCAGCCAGCCAGTCCTAGCGGGAGCAAATGCCGGAATGAATGAGCAGTTCTTC	CASSQPVLAGANAGMNEQFF
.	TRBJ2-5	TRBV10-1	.	TGCGCCAGCAGTGGGGCCGGGACCAATCAAGAGACCCAGTACTTC	CASSGAGTNQETQYF
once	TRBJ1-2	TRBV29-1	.	TGCAGCGATCGGCGGGGGGACTCTTTAACCTTC	CSDRRGDSLTF
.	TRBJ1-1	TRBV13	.	TGTGCCAGCAGCCCCCCCCCTCTCCAGGACACTGAAGCTTTCTTT	CASSPPPLQDTEAFF
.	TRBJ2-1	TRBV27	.	TGTGCCACCACTCGGCGACCGGAATACAATGAGCAGTTCTTC	CATTRRPEYNEQFF
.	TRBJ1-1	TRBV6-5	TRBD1	TGTGCCAGCAAAAAGGACAGGGGGCATAACACTGAAGCTTTCTTT	CASKKDRGHNTEAFF
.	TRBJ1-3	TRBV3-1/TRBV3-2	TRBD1	TGTGCCAGCACCCGGACAGGGGGCTCTGGAAACACCATATATTTT	CASTRTGGSGNTIYF
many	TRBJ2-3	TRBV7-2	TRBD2	TGTGCCAGCAGCTTAGGCGAAGGACTAGCCTTGGATACGCAGTATTTT	CASSLGEGLALDTQYF
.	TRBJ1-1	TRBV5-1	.	TGCGCCAGCAGCTTGGGTGCAGGGATGGACACTGAAGCTTTCTTT	CASSLGAGMDTEAFF
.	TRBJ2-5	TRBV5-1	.	TGCGCCAGCAGCTTTAGGGGGGCGGAAGAGACCCAGTACTTC	CASSFRGAEETQYF
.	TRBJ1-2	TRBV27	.	TGTGCCAGCAGTAGCAGTGGTGGCTACACCTTC	CASSSSGGYTF
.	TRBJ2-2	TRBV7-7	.	TGTGCTAGCAGCTCTCGCGGGGTCACCGGGGAGCTGTTTTTT	CASSSRGVTGELFF
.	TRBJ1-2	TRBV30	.	TGTGCCTGGAGTGGCAGGGGTATTGGCTACACCTTC	CAWSGRGIGYTF
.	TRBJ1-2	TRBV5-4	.	TGTGCCAGCAGCAGTCCGGACAGCTTTAACTATGGCTACACCTTC	CASSSPDSFNYGYTF